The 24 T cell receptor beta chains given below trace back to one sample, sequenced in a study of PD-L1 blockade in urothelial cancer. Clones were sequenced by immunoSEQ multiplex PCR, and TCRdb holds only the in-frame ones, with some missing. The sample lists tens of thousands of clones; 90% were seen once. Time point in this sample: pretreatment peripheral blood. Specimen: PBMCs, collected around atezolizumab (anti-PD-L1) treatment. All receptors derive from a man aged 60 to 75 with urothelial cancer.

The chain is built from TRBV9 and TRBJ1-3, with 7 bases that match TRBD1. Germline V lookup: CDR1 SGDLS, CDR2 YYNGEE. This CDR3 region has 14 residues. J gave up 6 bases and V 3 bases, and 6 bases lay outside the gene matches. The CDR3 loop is CASSATGTENTIYF. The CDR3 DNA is TGTGCCAGCAGCGCGACAGGGACAGAAAACACCATATATTTT.

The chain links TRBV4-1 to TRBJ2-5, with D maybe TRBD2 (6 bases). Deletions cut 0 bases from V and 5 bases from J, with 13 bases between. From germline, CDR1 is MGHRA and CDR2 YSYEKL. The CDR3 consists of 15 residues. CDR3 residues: CASSQEGGETETQYF. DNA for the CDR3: TGCGCCAGCAGCCAAGAGGGAGGTGAGACGGAGACCCAGTACTTC.

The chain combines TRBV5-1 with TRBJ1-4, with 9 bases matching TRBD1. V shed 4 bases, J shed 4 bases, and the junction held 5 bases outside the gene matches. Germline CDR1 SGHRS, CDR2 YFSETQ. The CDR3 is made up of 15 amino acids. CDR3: CASSKEGQGNEKLFF. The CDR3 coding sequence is TGCGCCAGCAGCAAGGAGGGACAGGGTAATGAAAAACTGTTTTTT.

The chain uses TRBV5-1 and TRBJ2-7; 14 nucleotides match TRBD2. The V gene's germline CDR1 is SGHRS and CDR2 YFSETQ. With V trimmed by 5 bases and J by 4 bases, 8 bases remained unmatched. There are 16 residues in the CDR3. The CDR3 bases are TGCGCCAGCAGTCAGGGACTAGCGGGAGCCCCTTACGAGCAGTACTTC. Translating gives CASSQGLAGAPYEQYF. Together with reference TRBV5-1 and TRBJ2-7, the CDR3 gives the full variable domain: KAGVTQTPRYLIKTRGQQVTLSCSPISGHRSVSWYQQTPGQGLQFLFEYFSETQRNKGNFPGRFSGRQFSNSRSEMNVSTLELGDSALYLCASSQGLAGAPYEQYFGPGTRLTVT.

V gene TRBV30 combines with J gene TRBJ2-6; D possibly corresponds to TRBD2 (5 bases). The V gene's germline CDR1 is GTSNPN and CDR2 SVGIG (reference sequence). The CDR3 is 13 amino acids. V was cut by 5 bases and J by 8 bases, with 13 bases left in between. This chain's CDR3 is CAWGGLGPNVLTF. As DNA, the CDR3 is TGTGCCTGGGGCGGGCTAGGGCCCAACGTCCTGACTTTC.

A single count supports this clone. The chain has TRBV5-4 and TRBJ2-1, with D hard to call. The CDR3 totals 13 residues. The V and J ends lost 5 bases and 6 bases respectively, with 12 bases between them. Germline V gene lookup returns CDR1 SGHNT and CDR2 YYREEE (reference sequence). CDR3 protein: CASSFVSGNEQFF. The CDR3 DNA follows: TGTGCCAGCAGTTTCGTATCGGGCAATGAGCAGTTCTTC.

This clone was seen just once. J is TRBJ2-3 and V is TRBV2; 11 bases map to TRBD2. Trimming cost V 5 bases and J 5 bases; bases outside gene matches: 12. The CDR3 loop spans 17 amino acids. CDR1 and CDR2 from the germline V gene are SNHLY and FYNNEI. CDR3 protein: CASSTPGSGGGGDTQYF. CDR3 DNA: TGTGCCAGCAGTACTCCGGGTAGCGGGGGGGGTGGAGATACGCAGTATTTT.

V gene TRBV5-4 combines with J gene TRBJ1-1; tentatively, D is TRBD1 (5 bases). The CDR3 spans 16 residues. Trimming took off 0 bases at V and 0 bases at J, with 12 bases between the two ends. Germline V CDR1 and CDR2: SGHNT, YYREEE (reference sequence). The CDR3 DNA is TGTGCCAGCAGCTTGGGTCCCAGGGTGTTGAACACTGAAGCTTTCTTT. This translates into CASSLGPRVLNTEAFF.

Here the CDR3 DNA reads TGTGCCAGCAGTGTAATGGGCGGGAGAAACACCGGGGAGCTGTTTTTT. As protein: CASSVMGGRNTGELFF. This sequence joins TRBV6-1 and TRBJ2-2, with 7 bases identical to TRBD2. Germline CDR1 reads MNHNS; CDR2 reads SASEGT. The CDR3 covers 16 residues. Trimming took 4 bases from V and 2 from J; bases not matched to a gene: 7.

The CDR3 nucleotides are TGTGCCAGCAGCTTAGGGACAGGGCCCTACAATGAGCAGTTCTTC. It encodes CASSLGTGPYNEQFF. This chain links TRBV7-2 with TRBJ2-1; TRBD1 aligns across 8 bases. The germline V gene encodes CDR1 SGHTA and CDR2 FQGNSA. V gave up 1 base and J gave up 2 bases; unmatched junction bases: 1. CDR3 size: 15 residues.

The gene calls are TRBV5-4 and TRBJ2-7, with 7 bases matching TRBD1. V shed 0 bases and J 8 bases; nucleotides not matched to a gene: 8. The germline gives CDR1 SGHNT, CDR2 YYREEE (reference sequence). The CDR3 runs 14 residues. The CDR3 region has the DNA TGTGCCAGCAGCTTGGCCGATGGGACAGACAAGCAGTACTTC. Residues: CASSLADGTDKQYF.

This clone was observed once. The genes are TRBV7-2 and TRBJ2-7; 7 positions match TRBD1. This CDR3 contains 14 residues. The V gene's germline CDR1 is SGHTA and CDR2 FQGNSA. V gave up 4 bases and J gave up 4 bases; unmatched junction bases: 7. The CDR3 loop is CASSSVRGRYEQYF. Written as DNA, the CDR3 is TGTGCCAGCAGCTCCGTGAGGGGGCGTTACGAGCAGTACTTC.

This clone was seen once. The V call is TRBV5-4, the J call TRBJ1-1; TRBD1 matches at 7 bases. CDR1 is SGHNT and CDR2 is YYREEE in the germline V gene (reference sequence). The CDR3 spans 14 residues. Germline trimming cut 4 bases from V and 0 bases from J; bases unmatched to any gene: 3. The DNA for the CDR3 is TGTGCCAGCAGCGCAGGGACAGTGAACACTGAAGCTTTCTTT. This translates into CASSAGTVNTEAFF.

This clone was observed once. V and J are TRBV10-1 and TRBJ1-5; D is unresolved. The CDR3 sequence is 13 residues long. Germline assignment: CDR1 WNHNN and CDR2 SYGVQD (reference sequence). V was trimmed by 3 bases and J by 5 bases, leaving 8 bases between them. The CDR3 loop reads CASSDEGHQPQHF. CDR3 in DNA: TGCGCCAGCAGTGATGAGGGTCATCAGCCCCAGCATTTT.

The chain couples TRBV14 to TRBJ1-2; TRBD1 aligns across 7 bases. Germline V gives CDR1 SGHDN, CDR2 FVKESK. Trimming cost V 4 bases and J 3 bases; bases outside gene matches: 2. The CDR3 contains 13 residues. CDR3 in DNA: TGTGCCAGCAGCCCAGGGACAGACTATGGCTACACCTTC. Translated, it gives CASSPGTDYGYTF.

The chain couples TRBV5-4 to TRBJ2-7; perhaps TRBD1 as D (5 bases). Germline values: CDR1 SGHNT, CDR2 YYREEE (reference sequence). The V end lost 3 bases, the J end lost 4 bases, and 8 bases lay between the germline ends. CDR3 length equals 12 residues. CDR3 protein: CASSYPGYEQYF. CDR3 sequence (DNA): TGTGCCAGCAGCTACCCAGGGTACGAGCAGTACTTC.

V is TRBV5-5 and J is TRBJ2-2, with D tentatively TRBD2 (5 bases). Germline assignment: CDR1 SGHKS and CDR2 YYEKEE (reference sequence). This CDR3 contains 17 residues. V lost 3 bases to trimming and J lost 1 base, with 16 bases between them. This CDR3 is CASSSLLGGQNTGELFF. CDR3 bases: TGTGCCAGCAGCTCCCTCCTGGGCGGGCAGAACACCGGGGAGCTGTTTTTT.

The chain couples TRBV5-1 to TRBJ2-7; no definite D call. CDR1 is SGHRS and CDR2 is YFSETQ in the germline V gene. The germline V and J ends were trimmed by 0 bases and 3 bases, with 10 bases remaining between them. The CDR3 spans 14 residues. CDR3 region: CASSLDGSNYEQYF. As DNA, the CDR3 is TGCGCCAGCAGCTTGGACGGGTCAAACTACGAGCAGTACTTC.

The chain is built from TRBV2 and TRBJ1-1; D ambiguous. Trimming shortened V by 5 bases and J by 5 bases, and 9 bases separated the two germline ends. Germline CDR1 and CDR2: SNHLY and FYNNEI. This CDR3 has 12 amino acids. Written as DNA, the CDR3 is TGTGCCAGCAGTTTAAGGCGGACTGAAGCTTTCTTT. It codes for CASSLRRTEAFF.

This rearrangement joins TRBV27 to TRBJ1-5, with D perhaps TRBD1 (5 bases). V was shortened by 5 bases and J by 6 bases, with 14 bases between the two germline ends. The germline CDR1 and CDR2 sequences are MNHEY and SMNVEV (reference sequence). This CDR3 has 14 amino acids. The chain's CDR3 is CASSQTQGFQPQHF. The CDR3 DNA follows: TGTGCCAGCAGTCAGACTCAGGGTTTTCAGCCCCAGCATTTT.

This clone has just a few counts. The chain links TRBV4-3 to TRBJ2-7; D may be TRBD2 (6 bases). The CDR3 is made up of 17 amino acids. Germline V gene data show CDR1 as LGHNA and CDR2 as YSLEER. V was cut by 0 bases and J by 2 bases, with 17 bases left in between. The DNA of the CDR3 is TGCGCCAGCAGCCAAGATCGGGGGAGCGGGTTTACCTACGAGCAGTACTTC. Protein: CASSQDRGSGFTYEQYF.

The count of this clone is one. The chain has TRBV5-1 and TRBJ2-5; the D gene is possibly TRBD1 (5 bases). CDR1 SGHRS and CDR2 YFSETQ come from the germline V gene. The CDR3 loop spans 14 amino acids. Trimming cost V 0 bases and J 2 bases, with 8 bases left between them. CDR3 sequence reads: CASSLGQQQETQYF. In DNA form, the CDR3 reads TGCGCCAGCAGCTTGGGACAGCAACAAGAGACCCAGTACTTC.

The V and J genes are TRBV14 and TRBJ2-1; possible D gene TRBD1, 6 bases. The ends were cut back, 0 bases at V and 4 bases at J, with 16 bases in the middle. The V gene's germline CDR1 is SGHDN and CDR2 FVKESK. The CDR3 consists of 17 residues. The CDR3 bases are TGTGCCAGCAGCCAAGATAATTGGACAGACCTTTACAATGAGCAGTTCTTC. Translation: CASSQDNWTDLYNEQFF.

The CDR3 is CASSPVGQGFGNQPQHF. CDR3 bases: TGTGCCAGCAGTCCTGTAGGACAGGGTTTTGGCAATCAGCCCCAGCATTTT. The rearrangement uses TRBV7-8 and TRBJ1-5, with 8 bases fitting TRBD1. Trimming took 6 bases from V and 2 from J; bases not matched to a gene: 12. CDR3 length: 17 amino acids. CDR1 is SGHVS and CDR2 is FQNEAQ in the germline V gene.